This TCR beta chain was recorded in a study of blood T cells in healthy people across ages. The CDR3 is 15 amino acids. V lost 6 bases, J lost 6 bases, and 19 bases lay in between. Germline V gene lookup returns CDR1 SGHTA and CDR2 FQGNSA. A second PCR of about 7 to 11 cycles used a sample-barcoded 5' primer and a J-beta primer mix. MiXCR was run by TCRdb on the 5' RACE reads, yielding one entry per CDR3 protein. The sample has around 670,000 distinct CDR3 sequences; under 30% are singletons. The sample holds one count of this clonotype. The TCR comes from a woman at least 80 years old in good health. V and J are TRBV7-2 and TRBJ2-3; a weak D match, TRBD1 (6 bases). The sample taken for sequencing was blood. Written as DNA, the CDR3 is TGTGCCAGCAGTGACGGCAGGGACACCCTCGATACGCAGTATTTT. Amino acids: CASSDGRDTLDTQYF. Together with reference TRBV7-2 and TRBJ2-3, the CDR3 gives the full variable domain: GAGVSQSPSNKVTEKGKDVELRCDPISGHTALYWYRQSLGQGLEFLIYFQGNSAPDKSGLPSDRFSAERTGGSVSTLTIQRTQQEDSAVYLCASSDGRDTLDTQYFGPGTRLTVL.